These T cell receptor beta chains were read from a single sample in a study of CD8 T cells in Susac syndrome. MiXCR, run by TCRdb on the immunoSEQ multiplex PCR reads, gives a single entry per CDR3 protein. The sample has a few hundred thousand distinct CDR3 sequences, roughly 96% seen once. The specimen sequenced was CD4+ T cells from PBMCs. The receptors stem from a human donor with multiple sclerosis. CDR3s include the opening cysteine and the closing phenylalanine or tryptophan. D genes are given only for firm matches. Clone size is stated in some rows and not others, as once, few, many or a class when expanded.

D	V	size	length	J	CDR3	DNA
TRBD2	TRBV18	.	17	TRBJ2-5	CASSPLTSGGVRETQYF	TGTGCCAGCTCACCACTGACCAGCGGGGGAGTCAGGGAGACCCAGTACTTC
.	TRBV30	.	13	TRBJ2-2	CAWAPGSSGELFF	TGTGCCTGGGCCCCCGGTAGTTCCGGGGAGCTGTTTTTT
TRBD2	TRBV29-1	.	14	TRBJ2-5	CSVVRPGGWETQYF	TGCAGCGTTGTTCGGCCGGGGGGATGGGAGACCCAGTACTTC
.	TRBV20-1	.	10	TRBJ1-2	CSARTVGYTF	TGCAGTGCTAGGACTGTGGGCTACACCTTC
TRBD1	TRBV30	.	14	TRBJ2-1	CAWTGTGWRNEQFF	TGTGCCTGGACCGGGACAGGGTGGCGCAATGAGCAGTTCTTC
TRBD2	TRBV9	.	15	TRBJ2-1	CASSVIAGGPNEQFF	TGTGCCAGCAGCGTTATAGCGGGAGGGCCAAATGAGCAGTTCTTC
.	TRBV29-1	once	15	TRBJ2-1	CSVEGGPHTSNEQFF	TGCAGCGTTGAGGGTGGGCCCCACACGTCCAATGAGCAGTTCTTC
TRBD1	TRBV5-1	.	15	TRBJ1-2	CASSGVTGGLSGYTF	TGCGCCAGCAGCGGAGTAACAGGGGGCTTGAGTGGCTACACCTTC
.	TRBV29-1	.	13	TRBJ1-2	CSVVVAGTHDYTF	TGCAGCGTTGTCGTTGCCGGGACTCACGACTACACCTTC
TRBD1	TRBV3-1	once	17	TRBJ2-5	CASSRIVGRQGVETQYF	TGTGCCAGCAGCCGAATAGTGGGAAGACAGGGAGTAGAGACCCAGTACTTC
.	TRBV5-1	.	14	TRBJ1-2	CASSPIDLYYGYTF	TGCGCCAGCAGTCCGATCGATTTATACTATGGCTACACCTTC
.	TRBV2	.	13	TRBJ1-2	CASSEGHGYGYTF	TGTGCCAGCAGTGAGGGGCATGGCTATGGCTACACCTTC
.	TRBV7-9	.	15	TRBJ2-1	CASSLSSGVHNEQFF	TGTGCCAGCAGCTTAAGTTCCGGGGTACACAATGAGCAGTTCTTC
.	TRBV20-1	.	13	TRBJ1-1	CSASPGIGLGAFF	TGCAGTGCTAGCCCAGGGATCGGGTTGGGAGCTTTCTTT
TRBD2	TRBV20-1	.	17	TRBJ2-1	CSARLSQLAGAKNEQFF	TGCAGTGCTAGGTTGTCCCAACTAGCGGGAGCGAAAAATGAGCAGTTCTTC
.	TRBV3-1	.	17	TRBJ2-5	CASSQDLRGAGGGTQYF	TGTGCCAGCAGCCAAGATCTCCGGGGGGCGGGTGGCGGGACCCAGTACTTC
TRBD1	TRBV6-5	.	19	TRBJ1-6	CASSYSQTGRGGRDSPLHF	TGTGCCAGCAGTTACTCCCAGACAGGGAGGGGTGGTCGTGATTCACCCCTCCACTTT
.	TRBV5-4	.	15	TRBJ2-1	CASSLPKSSYNEQFF	TGTGCCAGCAGCTTACCGAAAAGCTCCTACAATGAGCAGTTCTTC
.	TRBV4-1	.	12	TRBJ2-3	CASSLQGYTQYF	TGCGCCAGCAGCCTACAGGGATATACGCAGTATTTT
TRBD2	TRBV29-1	.	11	TRBJ2-3	CTGLASSTQYF	TGCACCGGACTAGCGAGTTCTACGCAGTATTTT
.	TRBV7-2	.	13	TRBJ2-7	CASSPRRAYEQYF	TGTGCCAGCAGCCCCCGCAGGGCCTACGAGCAGTACTTC
.	TRBV29-1	.	14	TRBJ2-1	CSVDVYRSYNEQFF	TGCAGCGTTGATGTGTACCGCTCCTACAATGAGCAGTTCTTC
.	TRBV6-5	.	13	TRBJ1-1	CASSYSTNTEAFF	TGTGCCAGCAGTTACTCCACAAACACTGAAGCTTTCTTT
.	TRBV3-1	.	14	TRBJ2-3	CASSHSRGRGTQYF	TGTGCCAGCAGCCATTCCAGAGGCAGGGGAACGCAGTATTTT
TRBD1	TRBV7-9	.	15	TRBJ1-1	CASSWAGTGAAEAFF	TGTGCCAGCAGCTGGGCCGGGACAGGGGCTGCTGAAGCTTTCTTT
TRBD1	TRBV25-1	.	14	TRBJ1-5	CASRQGAGDQPQHF	TGTGCCAGCAGACAGGGGGCGGGAGATCAGCCCCAGCATTTT
.	TRBV14	.	12	TRBJ1-2	CASSPGFHGYTF	TGTGCCAGCAGCCCGGGATTCCATGGCTACACCTTC
.	TRBV5-1	.	15	TRBJ1-1	CASRVLQGPNTEAFF	TGCGCCAGCAGGGTTCTACAGGGCCCGAACACTGAAGCTTTCTTT
TRBD2	TRBV29-1	.	15	TRBJ2-1	CSVEGTEAGVAEQFF	TGCAGCGTTGAAGGAACGGAAGCGGGAGTTGCTGAGCAGTTCTTC
.	TRBV9	.	14	TRBJ2-7	CASSVAALSYEQYF	TGTGCCAGCAGCGTTGCCGCTCTCTCCTACGAGCAGTACTTC
.	TRBV3-1	.	14	TRBJ2-1	CASSQDFLNNEQFF	TGTGCCAGCAGCCAAGACTTCCTGAACAATGAGCAGTTCTTC
.	TRBV13	once	15	TRBJ1-2	CASSLIRAPNYGYTF	TGTGCCAGCAGCTTAATAAGGGCTCCTAACTATGGCTACACCTTC
.	TRBV30	.	15	TRBJ2-1	CAWGNLQTGYNEQFF	TGTGCCTGGGGTAATTTACAGACGGGCTACAATGAGCAGTTCTTC
.	TRBV12-3/TRBV12-4	.	16	TRBJ1-5	CASSLLWGAKYEPQHF	TGTGCCAGCAGTCTCCTATGGGGGGCTAAATATGAGCCCCAGCATTTT
TRBD2	TRBV3-1	.	16	TRBJ2-2	CASSLLLAGNTGELFF	TGTGCCAGCAGCCTGTTACTAGCGGGGAACACCGGGGAGCTGTTTTTT
.	TRBV20-1	.	14	TRBJ1-2	CSTPQANSNYGYTF	TGCAGTACACCGCAGGCTAACTCCAACTATGGCTACACCTTC
.	TRBV7-9	.	15	TRBJ1-4	CASSAPGQHREKLFF	TGTGCCAGCAGCGCCCCGGGACAACATCGGGAAAAACTGTTTTTT
TRBD2	TRBV3-1	once	19	TRBJ2-5	CASSQEPLAGGHLQETQYF	TGTGCCAGCAGCCAAGAGCCCCTAGCGGGGGGGCACCTCCAAGAGACCCAGTACTTC
TRBD2	TRBV12-3/TRBV12-4	.	15	TRBJ2-5	CASSKNGLVEETQYF	TGTGCCAGCAGCAAAAACGGACTAGTGGAAGAGACCCAGTACTTC
.	TRBV23-1	.	14	TRBJ1-1	CASSRVAPNTEAFF	TGCGCCAGCAGTCGTGTAGCCCCGAACACTGAAGCTTTCTTT
.	TRBV30	once	13	TRBJ1-4	CASDLKGGEKLFF	TGTGCCTCGGACCTAAAAGGGGGTGAAAAACTGTTTTTT
.	TRBV25-1	once	14	TRBJ2-4	CASSAPGAKNIQYF	TGTGCCAGCAGTGCGCCGGGAGCCAAAAACATTCAGTACTTC
TRBD2	TRBV27	.	14	TRBJ2-2	CASSGLAGVGELFF	TGTGCCAGCAGCGGGCTAGCGGGAGTAGGGGAGCTGTTTTTT
TRBD1	TRBV15	.	14	TRBJ2-7	CATSRDQGVGEQYF	TGTGCCACCAGCAGAGATCAGGGGGTAGGTGAGCAGTACTTC
.	TRBV7-9	.	14	TRBJ2-7	CASRPSAPSYEQYF	TGTGCCAGCCGTCCGTCGGCCCCTTCCTACGAGCAGTACTTC
TRBD1	TRBV13	once	14	TRBJ1-2	CASATSQGAHGYTF	TGTGCCAGCGCTACTTCACAGGGGGCTCATGGCTACACCTTC
.	TRBV12-3/TRBV12-4	.	12	TRBJ1-2	CASSAGSYTYTF	TGTGCCAGCAGTGCCGGGAGCTACACCTACACCTTC
TRBD2	TRBV28	once	18	TRBJ2-1	CASSRPPPGLAGQWEQFF	TGTGCCAGCAGTCGCCCTCCCCCGGGACTAGCGGGGCAGTGGGAGCAGTTCTTC
TRBD2	TRBV6-5	.	15	TRBJ2-1	CASRPTSGERNEQFF	TGTGCCAGCAGACCCACTAGCGGGGAACGGAATGAGCAGTTCTTC